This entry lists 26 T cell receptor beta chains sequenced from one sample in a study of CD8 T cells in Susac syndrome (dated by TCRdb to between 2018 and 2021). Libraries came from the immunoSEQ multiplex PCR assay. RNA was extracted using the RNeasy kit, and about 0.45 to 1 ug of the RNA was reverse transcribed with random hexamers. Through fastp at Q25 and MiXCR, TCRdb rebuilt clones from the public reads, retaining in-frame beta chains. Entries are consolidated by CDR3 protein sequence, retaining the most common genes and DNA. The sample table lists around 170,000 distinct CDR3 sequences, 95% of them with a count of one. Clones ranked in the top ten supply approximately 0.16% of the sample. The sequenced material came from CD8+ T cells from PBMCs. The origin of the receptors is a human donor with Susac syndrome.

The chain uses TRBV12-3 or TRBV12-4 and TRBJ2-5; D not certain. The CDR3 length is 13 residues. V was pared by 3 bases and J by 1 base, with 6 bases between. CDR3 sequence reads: CASSFTAQETQYF. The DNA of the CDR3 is TGTGCCAGCAGTTTTACGGCCCAAGAGACCCAGTACTTC.

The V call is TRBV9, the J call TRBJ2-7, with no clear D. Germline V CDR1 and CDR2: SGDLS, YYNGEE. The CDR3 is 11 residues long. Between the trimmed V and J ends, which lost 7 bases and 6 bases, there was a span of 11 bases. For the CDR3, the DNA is TGTGCCAGCGGAAAAGGTAGCGAGCAGTACTTC. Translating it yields CASGKGSEQYF.

CDR3 region: CASSQGAGSEQYF. The DNA for the CDR3 is TGTGCCAGCAGCCAAGGGGCAGGGTCCGAGCAGTACTTC. The J gene is TRBJ2-7, the V gene TRBV14; a weak D match, TRBD1 (5 bases). The length of the CDR3 is 13 residues. The V gene lost 1 base and the J gene lost 6 bases, with 10 bases spanning the gap. Germline-derived CDR1 and CDR2 are SGHDN and FVKESK.

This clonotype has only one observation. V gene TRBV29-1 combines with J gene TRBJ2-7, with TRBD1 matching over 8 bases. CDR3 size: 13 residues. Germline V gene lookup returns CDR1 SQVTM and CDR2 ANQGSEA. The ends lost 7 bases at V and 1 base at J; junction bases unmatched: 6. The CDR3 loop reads CSAKRTGSYEQYF. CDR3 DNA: TGCAGCGCCAAAAGGACAGGGTCCTACGAGCAGTACTTC.

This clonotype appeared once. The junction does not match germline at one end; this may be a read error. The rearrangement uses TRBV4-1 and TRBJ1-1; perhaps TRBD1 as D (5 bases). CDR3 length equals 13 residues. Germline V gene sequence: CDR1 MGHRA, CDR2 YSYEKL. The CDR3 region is CASSQAGNPEAFF. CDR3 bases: TGCGCCAGCAGCCAGGCAGGGAACCCTGAAGCTTTCTTT.

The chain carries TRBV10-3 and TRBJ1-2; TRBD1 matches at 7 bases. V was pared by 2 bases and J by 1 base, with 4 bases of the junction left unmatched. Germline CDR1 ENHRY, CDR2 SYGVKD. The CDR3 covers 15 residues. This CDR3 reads CAISEPTGSNYGYTF. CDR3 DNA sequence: TGTGCCATCAGTGAGCCGACAGGGAGTAACTATGGCTACACCTTC.

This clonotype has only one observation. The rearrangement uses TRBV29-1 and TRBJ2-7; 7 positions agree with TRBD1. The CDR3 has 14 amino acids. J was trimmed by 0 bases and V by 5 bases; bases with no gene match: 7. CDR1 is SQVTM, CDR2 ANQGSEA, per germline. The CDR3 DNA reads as TGCAGCGTTTCCGGGACAGCGAGCTCCTACGAGCAGTACTTC. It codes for CSVSGTASSYEQYF.

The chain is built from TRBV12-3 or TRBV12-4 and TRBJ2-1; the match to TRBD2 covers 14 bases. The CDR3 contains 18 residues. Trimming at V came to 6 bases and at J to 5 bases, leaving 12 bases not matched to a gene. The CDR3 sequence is CASSSTSGRDSDDNEQFF. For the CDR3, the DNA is TGTGCCAGCAGCTCGACTAGCGGGAGGGACTCCGACGACAATGAGCAGTTCTTC.

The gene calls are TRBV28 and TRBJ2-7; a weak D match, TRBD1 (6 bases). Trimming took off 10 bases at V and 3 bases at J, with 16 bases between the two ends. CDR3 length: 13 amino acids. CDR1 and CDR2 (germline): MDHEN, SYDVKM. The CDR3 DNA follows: TGTGCCACCCTAGGGGACACGATCTACGAGCAGTACTTC. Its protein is CATLGDTIYEQYF.

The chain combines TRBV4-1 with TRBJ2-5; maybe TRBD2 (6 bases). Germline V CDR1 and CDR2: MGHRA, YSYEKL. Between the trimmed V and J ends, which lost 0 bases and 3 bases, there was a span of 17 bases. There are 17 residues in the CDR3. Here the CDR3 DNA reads TGCGCCAGCAGCCAAGAATCGATTAGCGGTTATAAAGAGACCCAGTACTTC. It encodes CASSQESISGYKETQYF.

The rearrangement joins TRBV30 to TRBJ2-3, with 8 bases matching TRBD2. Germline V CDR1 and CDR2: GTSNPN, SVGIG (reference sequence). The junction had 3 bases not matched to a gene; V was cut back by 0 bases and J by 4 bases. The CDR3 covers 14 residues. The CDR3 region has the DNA TGTGCCTGGAGTGTAAGCGGGGGCGCAGATACGCAGTATTTT. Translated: CAWSVSGGADTQYF.

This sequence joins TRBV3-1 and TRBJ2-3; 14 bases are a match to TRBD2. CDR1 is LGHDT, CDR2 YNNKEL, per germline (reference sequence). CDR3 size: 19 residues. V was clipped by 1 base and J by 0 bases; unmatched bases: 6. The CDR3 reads CASSQVAGLAGESTDTQYF. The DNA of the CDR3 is TGTGCCAGCAGCCAAGTTGCGGGACTAGCGGGAGAAAGCACAGATACGCAGTATTTT.

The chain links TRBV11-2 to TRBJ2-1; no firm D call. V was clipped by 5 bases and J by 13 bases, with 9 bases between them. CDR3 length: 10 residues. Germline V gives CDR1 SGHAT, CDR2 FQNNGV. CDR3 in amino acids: CASSPQSQFF. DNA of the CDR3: TGTGCCAGCAGCCCCCAATCCCAGTTCTTC. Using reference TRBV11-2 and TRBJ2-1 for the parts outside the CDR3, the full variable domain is EAGVAQSPRYKIIEKRQSVAFWCNPISGHATLYWYQQILGQGPKLLIQFQNNGVVDDSQLPKDRFSAERLKGVDSTLKIQPAKLEDSAVYLCASSPQSQFFGPGTRLTVL.

CDR3 protein: CASSVLRDNASYEQYF. The CDR3 DNA sequence: TGTGCCAGCAGTGTCCTCCGGGACAACGCCTCCTACGAGCAGTACTTC. The chain uses TRBV27 and TRBJ2-7, with D possibly TRBD1 on 6 matching bases. Trimming took off 5 bases at V and 0 bases at J, with 17 bases between the two ends. The CDR3 totals 16 residues. CDR1 is MNHEY, CDR2 SMNVEV, per germline (reference sequence).

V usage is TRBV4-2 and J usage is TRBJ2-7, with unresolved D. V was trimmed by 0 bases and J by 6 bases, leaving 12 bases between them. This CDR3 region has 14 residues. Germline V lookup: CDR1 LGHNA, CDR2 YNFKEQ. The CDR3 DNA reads TGTGCCAGCAGCCAAGATCTTTTAGGGCGCGAGCAGTACTTC. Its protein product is CASSQDLLGREQYF.

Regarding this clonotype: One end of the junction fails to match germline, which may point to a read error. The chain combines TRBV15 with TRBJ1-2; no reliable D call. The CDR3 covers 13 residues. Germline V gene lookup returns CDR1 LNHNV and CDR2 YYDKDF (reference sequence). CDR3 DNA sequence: TGTGCCACCAGAAGAGGAGAGAACTATGGCTACACCTTC. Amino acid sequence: CATRRGENYGYTF.

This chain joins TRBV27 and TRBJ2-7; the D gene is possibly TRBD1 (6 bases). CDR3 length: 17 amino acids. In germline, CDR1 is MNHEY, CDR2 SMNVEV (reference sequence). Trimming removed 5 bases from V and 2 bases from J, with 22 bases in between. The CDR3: CASSPPTRRTDTYEQYF. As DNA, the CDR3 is TGTGCCAGCAGTCCCCCCACGCGGCGGACAGATACCTACGAGCAGTACTTC.

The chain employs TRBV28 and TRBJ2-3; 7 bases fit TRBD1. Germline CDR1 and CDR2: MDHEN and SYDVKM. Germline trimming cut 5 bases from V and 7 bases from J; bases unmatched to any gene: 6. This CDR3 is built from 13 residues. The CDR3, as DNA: TGTGCCAGCAGTACGGGACAGACTTATACGCAGTATTTT. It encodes CASSTGQTYTQYF.

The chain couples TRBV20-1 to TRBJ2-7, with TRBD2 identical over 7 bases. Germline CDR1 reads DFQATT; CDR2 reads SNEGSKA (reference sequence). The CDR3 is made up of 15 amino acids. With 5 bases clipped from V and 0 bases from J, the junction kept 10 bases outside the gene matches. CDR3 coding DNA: TGCAGTGCTCCGGGGGTTAGCGGGCTCTCCTACGAGCAGTACTTC. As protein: CSAPGVSGLSYEQYF.

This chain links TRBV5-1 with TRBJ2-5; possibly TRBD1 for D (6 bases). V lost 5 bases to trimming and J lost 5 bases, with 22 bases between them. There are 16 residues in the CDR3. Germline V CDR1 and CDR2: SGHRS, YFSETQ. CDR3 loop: CASSSNRGGPEETQYF. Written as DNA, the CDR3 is TGCGCCAGCAGTTCGAATAGAGGGGGACCCGAGGAGACCCAGTACTTC.

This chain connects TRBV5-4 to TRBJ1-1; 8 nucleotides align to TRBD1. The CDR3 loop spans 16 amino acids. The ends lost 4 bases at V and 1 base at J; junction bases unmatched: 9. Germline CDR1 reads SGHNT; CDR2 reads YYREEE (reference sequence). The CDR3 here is CASSPTGDEWNTEAFF. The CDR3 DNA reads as TGTGCCAGCAGCCCGACAGGGGATGAGTGGAACACTGAAGCTTTCTTT.

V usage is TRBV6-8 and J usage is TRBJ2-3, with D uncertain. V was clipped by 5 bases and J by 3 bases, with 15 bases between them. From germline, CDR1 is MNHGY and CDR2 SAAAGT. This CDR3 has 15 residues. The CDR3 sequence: CASSVQNPRTDTQYF. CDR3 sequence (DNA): TGTGCCAGCAGTGTCCAAAACCCTAGGACAGATACGCAGTATTTT.

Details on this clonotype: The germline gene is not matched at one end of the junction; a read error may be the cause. The CDR3 reads CSARAQRGRPYEQYF. The CDR3 nucleotides are TGCAGTGCCAGAGCGCAGAGGGGGAGGCCCTACGAGCAGTACTTC. The J gene is TRBJ2-7, the V gene TRBV20-1; the D call may be TRBD1 or TRBD2 (6 bases each). This CDR3 is 15 amino acids long. From germline, CDR1 is DFQATT and CDR2 SNEGSKA (reference sequence).

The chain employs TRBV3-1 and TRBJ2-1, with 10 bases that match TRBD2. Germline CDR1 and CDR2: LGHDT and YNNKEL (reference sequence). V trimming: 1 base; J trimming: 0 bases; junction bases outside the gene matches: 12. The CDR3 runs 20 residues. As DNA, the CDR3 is TGTGCCAGCAGCCAAGGGCCTAGCGGGAGTGTCCAAAGCTCCTACAATGAGCAGTTCTTC. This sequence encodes CASSQGPSGSVQSSYNEQFF.

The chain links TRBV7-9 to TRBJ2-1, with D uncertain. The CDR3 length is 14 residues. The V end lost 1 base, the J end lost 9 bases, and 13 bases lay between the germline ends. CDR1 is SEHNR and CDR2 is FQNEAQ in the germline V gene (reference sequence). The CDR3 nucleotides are TGTGCCAGCAGCTTAGTCTCCCCGTCCACTGAGCAGTTCTTC. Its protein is CASSLVSPSTEQFF. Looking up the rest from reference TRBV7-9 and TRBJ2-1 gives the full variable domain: DTGVSQNPRHKITKRGQNVTFRCDPISEHNRLYWYRQTLGQGPEFLTYFQNEAQLEKSRLLSDRFSAERPKGSFSTLEIQRTEQGDSAMYLCASSLVSPSTEQFFGPGTRLTVL.

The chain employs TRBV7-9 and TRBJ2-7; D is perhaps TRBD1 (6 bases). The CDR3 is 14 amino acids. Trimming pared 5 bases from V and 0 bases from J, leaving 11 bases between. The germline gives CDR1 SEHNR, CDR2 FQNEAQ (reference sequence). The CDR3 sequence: CASSGDTSSYEQYF. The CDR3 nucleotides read TGTGCCAGCAGCGGGGACACGAGCTCCTACGAGCAGTACTTC.